Listed below are T cell receptor beta chains from one sample, sequenced in a study of CXCR3-negative and CXCR3-positive naive CD8 T cells. TCRdb re-called the 5' RACE reads, yielding one record per CDR3 amino acid sequence without DNA. This listing includes fewer than 55,000 distinct CDR3 sequences. The specimen was naive CXCR3- CD8+ T cells from blood. Receptors originate from a human donor in good health. Some clones in this sample may be carry-over from other donors' samples. Both conserved end residues are part of each CDR3. Each record gives: J gene, V gene, clone size, CDR3 protein. The size of a clone is reported for some rows only, either as once, few or many, or as a class for expanded clones.

J gene: TRBJ2-1
V gene: TRBV29-1
clone size: NA
CDR3 protein: CSVESSQGAGEQFF

J gene: TRBJ2-1
V gene: TRBV28
clone size: NA
CDR3 protein: CASSPGRDEQFF

J gene: TRBJ2-7
V gene: TRBV29-1
clone size: NA
CDR3 protein: CSVAWTGSYEQYF

J gene: TRBJ2-1
V gene: TRBV7-9
clone size: NA
CDR3 protein: CASSLVGHANEQFF

J gene: TRBJ1-1
V gene: TRBV29-1
clone size: NA
CDR3 protein: CSVTQGVNTEAFF

J gene: TRBJ1-2
V gene: TRBV4-2
clone size: NA
CDR3 protein: CASSQEGRSGDGYTF

J gene: TRBJ2-7
V gene: TRBV20-1
clone size: NA
CDR3 protein: CSAGGWERGSYEQYF

J gene: TRBJ2-1
V gene: TRBV11-3
clone size: NA
CDR3 protein: CASSLGSLVESSYNEQFF

J gene: TRBJ2-1
V gene: TRBV11-2
clone size: NA
CDR3 protein: CASSSTGYNEQFF

J gene: TRBJ2-2
V gene: TRBV11-2
clone size: NA
CDR3 protein: CASEGARAWGTGELFF

J gene: TRBJ1-2
V gene: TRBV7-9
clone size: NA
CDR3 protein: CASSRINDRLYGYTF

J gene: TRBJ1-1
V gene: TRBV7-2
clone size: NA
CDR3 protein: CASSSGGQGGTEAFF

J gene: TRBJ2-3
V gene: TRBV20-1
clone size: NA
CDR3 protein: CSAQSSGIADTQYF

J gene: TRBJ1-4
V gene: TRBV4-2
clone size: NA
CDR3 protein: CASSQTDSYNEKLFF

J gene: TRBJ2-7
V gene: TRBV20-1
clone size: NA
CDR3 protein: CSASWGTSGGRSYEQYF

J gene: TRBJ2-2
V gene: TRBV9
clone size: NA
CDR3 protein: CASSPSRGTGELFF

J gene: TRBJ2-2
V gene: TRBV6-2/TRBV6-3
clone size: medium-sized
CDR3 protein: CASSYFAQTGELFF

J gene: TRBJ1-5
V gene: TRBV12-3/TRBV12-4
clone size: NA
CDR3 protein: CASRQTGAADQPQHF

J gene: TRBJ2-5
V gene: TRBV29-1
clone size: NA
CDR3 protein: CSVEEASGGQPAETQYF

J gene: TRBJ2-3
V gene: TRBV9
clone size: NA
CDR3 protein: CASSVNQGELTDTQYF

J gene: TRBJ2-7
V gene: TRBV20-1
clone size: NA
CDR3 protein: CSASGGGDLDDQYF

J gene: TRBJ2-6
V gene: TRBV28
clone size: NA
CDR3 protein: CASSFTGSLSGANVLTF

J gene: TRBJ2-7
V gene: TRBV29-1
clone size: NA
CDR3 protein: CSGLLAGDPYEQYF

J gene: TRBJ2-7
V gene: TRBV6-6
clone size: NA
CDR3 protein: CATTRGYSSYEQYF

J gene: TRBJ2-3
V gene: TRBV29-1
clone size: NA
CDR3 protein: CSVQGPSTDTQYF

J gene: TRBJ2-7
V gene: TRBV9
clone size: NA
CDR3 protein: CASSVGQGAYEQYF

J gene: TRBJ2-1
V gene: TRBV7-9
clone size: NA
CDR3 protein: CASSLGTATWNEQFF

J gene: TRBJ2-7
V gene: TRBV29-1
clone size: NA
CDR3 protein: CSVVKTETYEQYF

J gene: TRBJ2-1
V gene: TRBV7-8
clone size: NA
CDR3 protein: CASSPISGGASYNEQFF

J gene: TRBJ1-1
V gene: TRBV7-7
clone size: NA
CDR3 protein: CAAPTGHPNTEAFF

J gene: TRBJ1-2
V gene: TRBV20-1
clone size: NA
CDR3 protein: CSARTTGGYGYTF

J gene: TRBJ2-7
V gene: TRBV20-1
clone size: NA
CDR3 protein: CSAGGTQTYEQYF

J gene: TRBJ1-2
V gene: TRBV20-1
clone size: NA
CDR3 protein: CSAREGLANYGYTF

J gene: TRBJ2-1
V gene: TRBV3-1
clone size: NA
CDR3 protein: CASSRDSYPYNEQFF

J gene: TRBJ2-7
V gene: TRBV10-3
clone size: NA
CDR3 protein: CAISTLDQTYEQYF

J gene: TRBJ2-5
V gene: TRBV29-1
clone size: NA
CDR3 protein: CSVDAGIQQETQYF

J gene: TRBJ2-1
V gene: TRBV3-2
clone size: NA
CDR3 protein: CASSQEGEQFF

J gene: TRBJ2-7
V gene: TRBV7-9
clone size: NA
CDR3 protein: CASSLAAAYEQYF